The following is a T cell receptor beta chain sequence with its context. The source of the sample is a study of blood T cell repertoires in COVID-19. About the study: Sources were T cells, B-cell-depleted T cells, or PBMCs; the material itself was cDNA or gDNA.

Measured with immunoSEQ multiplex PCR; TCRdb has only the in-frame clones, and not every one. The table lists approximately 150,000 clones, approximately 90% of them singletons, with over 0.8% in the top ten. The CDR3 loop spans 18 amino acids. J was trimmed by 1 base and V by 4 bases; bases with no gene match: 12. Germline V gene data show CDR1 as LNHDA and CDR2 as SQIVND (reference sequence). This chain uses TRBV19 with TRBJ1-1; 10 nucleotides line up with TRBD1. This clonotype was sampled from a woman aged 45 to 65 with acute or convalescent COVID-19. The sample was peripheral blood. The CDR3 here is CASSRGQGYNYGNTEAFF. CDR3 nucleotide sequence: TGTGCCAGTAGTAGGGGACAGGGGTACAACTATGGGAACACTGAAGCTTTCTTT.